This passage covers 7 T cell receptor beta chains from one sample sequenced in a study of tumor-infiltrating lymphocytes in primary liver carcinoma. Unsorted whole blood yielded blood RNA, and germline DNA was extracted as well. Reverse transcription of about 500 ng total RNA with a constant-region primer produced TCR beta cDNA. Generation of the TCR beta libraries relied on three nested multiplex PCR rounds using slightly modified ARM-PCR. Both of the initial two PCR rounds ran for roughly 10 cycles and employed TRBV1-TRBV30 forward primers alongside a C-beta reverse primer. TCRdb passed the multiplex PCR reads through MiXCR, listing each CDR3 protein once. The sample shows 250,000 to 350,000 distinct CDR3 sequences, almost 60% of them seen only once. Sequenced sample: peripheral blood. The receptor set was obtained from a woman in her 30s with primary liver carcinoma and hepatitis B virus infection.

V gene TRBV6-6 combines with J gene TRBJ2-1, with TRBD2 as a possible D gene (5 bases). The CDR3 loop spans 13 amino acids. Trimming took off 8 bases at V and 6 bases at J, with 14 bases between the two ends. Germline V gene sequence: CDR1 MNHNY, CDR2 SVGAGI (reference sequence). The CDR3 reads CASLLGEGNEQFF. The DNA of the CDR3 is TGTGCCAGCTTGTTGGGCGAGGGCAATGAGCAGTTCTTC.

Of note for this clonotype: This clone may be a read error of a much larger clone one base away. The chain links TRBV12-3 or TRBV12-4 to TRBJ2-5; D not certain. With 6 bases removed from V and 5 bases from J, the gap between germline ends came to 16 bases. The CDR3 is 14 amino acids. The chain's CDR3 is CASRSIGMGETQYF. Here the CDR3 DNA reads TGTGCCAGCAGATCTATAGGGATGGGCGAGACCCAGTACTTC.

The table lists this clonotype with many counts. The chain combines TRBV6-5 with TRBJ2-1; D perhaps matches TRBD2 (7 bases). The CDR3 has 15 amino acids. Germline V lookup: CDR1 MNHEY, CDR2 SVGAGI. V was clipped by 6 bases and J by 9 bases, with 21 bases between them. The CDR3 DNA is TGTGCCAGCAGACCGTCCCTGCGGAGGGGGGGTGAGCAGTTCTTC. This codes for CASRPSLRRGGEQFF.

A single count supports this clonotype. This chain links TRBV7-9 with TRBJ1-6; D unresolved. The CDR3 contains 17 residues. Germline loops: CDR1 SEHNR, CDR2 FQNEAQ (reference sequence). V was pared by 4 bases and J by 1 base, with 14 bases between. Written as DNA, the CDR3 is TGTGCCAGCAGCTACGGACGAGGGTGTTCCTATAATTCACCCCTCCACTTT. Its protein product is CASSYGRGCSYNSPLHF.

On this clonotype itself: One base away lies a much larger clone, so this may be a sequencing read error. The chain is built from TRBV29-1 and TRBJ1-5; 8 bases agree with TRBD1. This CDR3 comprises 13 residues. Trimming took 6 bases from V and 6 from J; bases not matched to a gene: 7. Germline CDR1 and CDR2: SQVTM and ANQGSEA. The DNA for the CDR3 is TGCAGCGTCTCGAACAGGGGGGGTCAGCCCCAGCATTTT. Encoded protein: CSVSNRGGQPQHF.

This clonotype was counted a few times. This sequence joins TRBV29-1 and TRBJ2-5; 10 bases line up with TRBD2. Germline V gene sequence: CDR1 SQVTM, CDR2 ANQGSEA. The trim removed 4 bases at V and 5 bases at J, leaving 7 bases unmatched. CDR3 length: 14 amino acids. The CDR3 coding sequence is TGCAGCGTTGTAGCGGGAGGACCGCTGGAGACCCAGTACTTC. Translation gives CSVVAGGPLETQYF. The complete variable domain, with remaining parts taken from reference TRBV29-1 and TRBJ2-5, reads SAVISQKPSRDICQRGTSLTIQCQVDSQVTMMFWYRQQPGQSLTLIATANQGSEATYESGFVIDKFPISRPNLTFSTLTVSNMSPEDSSIYLCSVVAGGPLETQYFGPGTRLLVL.

This clonotype was seen a few times. The V and J genes are TRBV5-1 and TRBJ1-3; possible D gene TRBD1, 6 bases. Germline V gene lookup returns CDR1 SGHRS and CDR2 YFSETQ. Trimming cost V 0 bases and J 2 bases, with 9 bases left between them. CDR3 length: 15 residues. CDR3 DNA: TGCGCCAGCAGCTTGGACGGGGGCCCTGGAAACACCATATATTTT. Protein: CASSLDGGPGNTIYF.